This passage covers 8 T cell receptor beta chains from one sample sequenced in a study of T cells in Graves' hyperthyroidism and ophthalmopathy. RNA transcripts provided the source from which TCR beta CDR3 regions were amplified. The TCR CDR3 first-round RT-PCR relied on the HTBI primer set. TCRdb ran MiXCR on the multiplex PCR reads and lists one entry per CDR3 protein. The sample has hundreds of thousands of distinct CDR3 sequences, 14% seen once. Sample: blood. These receptors all come from a woman aged 18-30 years with Graves' hyperthyroidism.

This clonotype was recorded at least ten times. This rearrangement joins TRBV7-8 to TRBJ2-1, with D hard to call. CDR3 length: 16 amino acids. Trimming left V 1 base short and J 3 bases short, with 13 bases between. Germline lookup yields CDR1 SGHVS and CDR2 FQNEAQ. The CDR3 sequence is CASSLVRIPSYNEQFF. The CDR3 bases are TGTGCCAGCAGCTTAGTGCGGATACCTAGCTACAATGAGCAGTTCTTC.

This clonotype was found a few times. The V and J genes are TRBV27 and TRBJ1-1; possibly TRBD1 for D (5 bases). Deletions cut 7 bases from V and 1 base from J, with 16 bases between. This CDR3 contains 15 residues. CDR1 and CDR2 from the germline V gene are MNHEY and SMNVEV (reference sequence). The CDR3 here is CASTLLTGPNTEAFF. The CDR3 DNA follows: TGTGCCAGCACCCTTTTAACAGGACCGAACACTGAAGCTTTCTTT.

This clonotype was found many times. This chain connects TRBV28 to TRBJ2-1, with TRBD2 matching 7 bases. With V trimmed by 6 bases and J by 5 bases, 7 bases remained unmatched. The CDR3 runs 14 residues. The V gene's germline CDR1 is MDHEN and CDR2 SYDVKM. CDR3 sequence reads: CASRVGGAHNEQFF. The CDR3 nucleotides are TGTGCCAGCAGGGTGGGAGGGGCGCACAATGAGCAGTTCTTC. Full variable domain (rest looked up from reference TRBV28 and TRBJ2-1): DVKVTQSSRYLVKRTGEKVFLECVQDMDHENMFWYRQDPGLGLRLIYFSYDVKMKEKGDIPEGYSVSREKKERFSLILESASTNQTSMYLCASRVGGAHNEQFFGPGTRLTVL.

This chain uses TRBV6-5 with TRBJ2-7, with D perhaps TRBD2 (6 bases). The CDR3 is 12 amino acids. Germline V gives CDR1 MNHEY, CDR2 SVGAGI. Trimming left V 4 bases short and J 8 bases short, with 12 bases between. CDR3 amino acids: CASSFFGGKQYF. The CDR3 bases are TGTGCCAGCAGTTTCTTTGGGGGGAAGCAGTACTTC.

CDR3 bases: TGCGCCAGCAGCTTGGGAAGGGGGCGATTCTACACCTTC. Protein: CASSLGRGRFYTF. The chain recombines TRBV5-1 with TRBJ1-2; 7 bases agree with TRBD1. CDR1 and CDR2 from the germline V gene are SGHRS and YFSETQ. V trimming: 0 bases; J trimming: 10 bases; junction bases outside the gene matches: 6. The CDR3 runs 13 residues.

This clonotype has at least ten counts. V gene TRBV3-1 combines with J gene TRBJ2-1; 8 bases fit TRBD2. CDR1 LGHDT and CDR2 YNNKEL come from the germline V gene (reference sequence). The V and J ends lost 1 base and 7 bases, in that order; junction bases with no gene match: 6. The CDR3 is 15 amino acids. CDR3 DNA: TGTGCCAGCAGCCAAGGGGGGACTAGTCAGAATGAGCAGTTCTTC. This gives the protein CASSQGGTSQNEQFF.

This sequence joins TRBV13 and TRBJ2-3, with TRBD1 identical over 8 bases. The germline gives CDR1 PRHDT, CDR2 FYEKMQ (reference sequence). V dropped 5 bases and J dropped 3; count of bases not matched to a gene: 10. CDR3 length equals 16 residues. CDR3 sequence (DNA): TGTGCCAGCAGCGGACCGGACAGGGTCAGGACAGATACGCAGTATTTT. This codes for CASSGPDRVRTDTQYF.

This clonotype was counted many times. This chain uses TRBV11-2 with TRBJ2-7; D is perhaps TRBD2 (5 bases). Per the germline V gene, CDR1 is SGHAT and CDR2 is FQNNGV. Trimming removed 5 bases at V and 2 bases at J, with 13 bases between. CDR3 length: 14 residues. The CDR3 DNA sequence: TGTGCCAGCAGCCCGGCGGGCGGAGCCTACGAGCAGTACTTC. Translated: CASSPAGGAYEQYF.